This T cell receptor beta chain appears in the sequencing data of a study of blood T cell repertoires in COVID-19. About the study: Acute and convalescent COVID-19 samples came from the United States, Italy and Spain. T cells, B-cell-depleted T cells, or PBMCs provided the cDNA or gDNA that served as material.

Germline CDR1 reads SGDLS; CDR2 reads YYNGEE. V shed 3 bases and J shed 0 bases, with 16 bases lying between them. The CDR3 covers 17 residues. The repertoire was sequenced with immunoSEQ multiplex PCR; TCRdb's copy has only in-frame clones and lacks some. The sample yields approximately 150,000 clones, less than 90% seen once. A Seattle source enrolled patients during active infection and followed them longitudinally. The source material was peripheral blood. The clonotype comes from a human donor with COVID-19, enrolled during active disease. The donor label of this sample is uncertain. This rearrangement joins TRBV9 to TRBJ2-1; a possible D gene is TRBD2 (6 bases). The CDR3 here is CASSEDPGDSSYNEQFF. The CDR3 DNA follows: TGTGCCAGCAGCGAGGACCCGGGGGACTCCTCCTACAATGAGCAGTTCTTC.